This entry is about one T cell receptor (beta chain). Compared with germline, one end of the junction differs, possibly owing to a read error. In the library, individual cDNA molecules carried attached unique molecular identifiers. Using its own MiXCR run on the 5' RACE reads, TCRdb lists one record per CDR3 protein. The sample lists roughly 53,000 distinct CDR3 sequences, 10% to 15% occurring once. This specimen comes from a study of early T cells in non-severe SARS-CoV-2 infection. The sequencing here drew on whole blood, taken at baseline. This receptor was taken from an adult who was a healthcare worker with PCR-confirmed SARS-CoV-2 infection or an uninfected control (not recorded which).

In DNA form, the CDR3 reads TGTGCCAGCAGCCGGGGGGGAGACATTCGGTACTTC. This codes for CASSRGGDIRYF. V is TRBV7-6 and J is TRBJ2-4; 8 nucleotides line up with TRBD2. This CDR3 spans 12 amino acids. From germline, CDR1 is SGHVS and CDR2 FNYEAQ. Combining the CDR3 with reference TRBV7-6 and TRBJ2-4 gives the whole variable domain GAGVSQSPRYKVTKRGQDVALRCDPISGHVSLYWYRQALGQGPEFLTYFNYEAQQDKSGLPNDRFSAERPEGSISTLTIQRTEQRDSAMYRCASSRGGDIRYFGAGTRLSVL.